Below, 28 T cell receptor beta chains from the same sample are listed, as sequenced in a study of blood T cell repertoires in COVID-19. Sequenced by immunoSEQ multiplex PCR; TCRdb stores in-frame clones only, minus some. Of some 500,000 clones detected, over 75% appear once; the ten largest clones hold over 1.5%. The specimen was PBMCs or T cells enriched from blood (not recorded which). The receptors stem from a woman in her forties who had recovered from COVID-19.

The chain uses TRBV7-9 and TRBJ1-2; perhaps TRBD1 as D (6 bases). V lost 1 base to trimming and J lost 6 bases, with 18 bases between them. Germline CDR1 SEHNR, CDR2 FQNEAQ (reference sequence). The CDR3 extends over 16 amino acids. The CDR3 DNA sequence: TGTGCCAGCAGCTTAGACTCTCAGGGGCGCCGCGATGGCTACACCTTC. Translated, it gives CASSLDSQGRRDGYTF.

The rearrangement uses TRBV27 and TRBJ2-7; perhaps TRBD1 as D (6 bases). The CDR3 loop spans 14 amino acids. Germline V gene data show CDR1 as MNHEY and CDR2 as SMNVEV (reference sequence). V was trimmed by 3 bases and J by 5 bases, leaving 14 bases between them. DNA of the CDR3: TGTGCCAGCAGTTTCATACAGGGCAAGGACGAGCAGTACTTC. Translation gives CASSFIQGKDEQYF.

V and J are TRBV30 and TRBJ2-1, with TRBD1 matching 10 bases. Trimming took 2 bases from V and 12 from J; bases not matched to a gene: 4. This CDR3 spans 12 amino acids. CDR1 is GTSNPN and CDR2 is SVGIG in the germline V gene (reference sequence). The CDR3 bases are TGTGCCTGGAGTTGGACAGGGGGTACGCAGTTCTTC. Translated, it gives CAWSWTGGTQFF.

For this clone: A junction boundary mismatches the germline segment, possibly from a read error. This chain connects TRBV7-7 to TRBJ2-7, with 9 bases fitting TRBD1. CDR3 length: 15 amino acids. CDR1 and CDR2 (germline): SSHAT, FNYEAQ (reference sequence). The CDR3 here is CASSSPDRGIYEQYF. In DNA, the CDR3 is TGTGCTAGCAGTAGCCCGGACAGGGGAATCTACGAGCAGTACTTC.

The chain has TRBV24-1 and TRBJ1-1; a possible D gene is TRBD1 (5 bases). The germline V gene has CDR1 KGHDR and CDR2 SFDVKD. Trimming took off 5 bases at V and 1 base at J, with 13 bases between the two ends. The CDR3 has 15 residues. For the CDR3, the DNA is TGTGCCACCAGTGGGGCAGGGCGTGGGAACACTGAAGCTTTCTTT. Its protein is CATSGAGRGNTEAFF.

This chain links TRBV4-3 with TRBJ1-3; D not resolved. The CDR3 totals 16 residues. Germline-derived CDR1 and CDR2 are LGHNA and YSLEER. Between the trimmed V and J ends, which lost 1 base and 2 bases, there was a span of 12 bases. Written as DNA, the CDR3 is TGCGCCAGCAGCCAAGTTTCATACTCGGCTGGAAACACCATATATTTT. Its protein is CASSQVSYSAGNTIYF.

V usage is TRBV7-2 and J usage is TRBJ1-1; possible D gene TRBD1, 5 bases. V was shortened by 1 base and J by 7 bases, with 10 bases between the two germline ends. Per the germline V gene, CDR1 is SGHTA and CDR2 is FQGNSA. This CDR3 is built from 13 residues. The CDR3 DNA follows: TGTGCCAGCAGCTTAGTGAAACAGGTTGAAGCTTTCTTT. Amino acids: CASSLVKQVEAFF.

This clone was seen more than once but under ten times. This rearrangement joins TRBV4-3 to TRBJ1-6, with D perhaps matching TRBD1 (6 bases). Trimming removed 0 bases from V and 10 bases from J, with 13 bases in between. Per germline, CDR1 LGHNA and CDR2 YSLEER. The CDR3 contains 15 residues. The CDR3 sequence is CASSQEQQGMSPLHF. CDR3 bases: TGCGCCAGCAGCCAAGAGCAACAGGGTATGTCACCCCTCCACTTT.

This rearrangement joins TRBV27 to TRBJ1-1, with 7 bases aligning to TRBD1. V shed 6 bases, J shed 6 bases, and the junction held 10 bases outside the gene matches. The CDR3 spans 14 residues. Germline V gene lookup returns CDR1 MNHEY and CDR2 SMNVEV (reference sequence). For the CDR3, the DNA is TGTGCCAGCAGATCCGGACAGGCGGTGGCTGAAGCTTTCTTT. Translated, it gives CASRSGQAVAEAFF.

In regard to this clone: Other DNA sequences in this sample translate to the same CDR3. CDR3 in amino acids: CASSPGGGETQYF. The CDR3 DNA follows: TGTGCCAGCTCACCCGGGGGTGGCGAGACCCAGTACTTC. The rearrangement links TRBV18 to TRBJ2-5; maybe TRBD2 (6 bases). V was pared by 3 bases and J by 5 bases, with 10 bases between. Germline V gene data show CDR1 as KGHSH and CDR2 as LQKENI. The CDR3 covers 13 residues.

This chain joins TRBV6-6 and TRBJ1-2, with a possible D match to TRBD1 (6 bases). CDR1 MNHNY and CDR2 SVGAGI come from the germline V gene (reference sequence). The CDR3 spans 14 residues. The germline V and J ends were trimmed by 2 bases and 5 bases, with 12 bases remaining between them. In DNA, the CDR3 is TGTGCCAGCAGTTACAATGGACAGTTATATGGCTACACCTTC. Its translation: CASSYNGQLYGYTF.

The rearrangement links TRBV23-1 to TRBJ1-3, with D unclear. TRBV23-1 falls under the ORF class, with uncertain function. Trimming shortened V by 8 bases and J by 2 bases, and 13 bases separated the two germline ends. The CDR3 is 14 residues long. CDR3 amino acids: CASRVIGAGNTIYF. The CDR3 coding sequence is TGCGCCAGCCGAGTTATCGGGGCTGGAAACACCATATATTTT.

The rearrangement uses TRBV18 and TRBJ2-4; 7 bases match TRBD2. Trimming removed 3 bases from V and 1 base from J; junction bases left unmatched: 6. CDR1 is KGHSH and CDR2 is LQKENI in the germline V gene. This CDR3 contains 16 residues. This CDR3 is CASSPTSALAKNIQYF. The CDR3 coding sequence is TGTGCCAGCTCACCTACTAGCGCGCTGGCCAAAAACATTCAGTACTTC.

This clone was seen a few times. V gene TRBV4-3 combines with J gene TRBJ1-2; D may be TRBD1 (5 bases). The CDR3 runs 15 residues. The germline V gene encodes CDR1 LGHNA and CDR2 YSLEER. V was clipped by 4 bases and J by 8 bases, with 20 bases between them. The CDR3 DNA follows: TGCGCCAGCAGCCCCCTGCGGGGGGTATCGGACGGCTACACCTTC. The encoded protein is CASSPLRGVSDGYTF.

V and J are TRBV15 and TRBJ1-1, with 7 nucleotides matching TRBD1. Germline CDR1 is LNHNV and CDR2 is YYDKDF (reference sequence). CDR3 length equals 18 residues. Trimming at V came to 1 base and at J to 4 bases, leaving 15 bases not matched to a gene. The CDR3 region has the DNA TGTGCCACCAGCAGAGCCTACCCGACAGGGACGGGTACCACTGAAGCTTTCTTT. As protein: CATSRAYPTGTGTTEAFF. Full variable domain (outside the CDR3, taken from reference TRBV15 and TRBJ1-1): DAMVIQNPRYQVTQFGKPVTLSCSQTLNHNVMYWYQQKSSQAPKLLFHYYDKDFNNEADTPDNFQSRRPNTSFCFLDIRSPGLGDTAMYLCATSRAYPTGTGTTEAFFGQGTRLTVV.

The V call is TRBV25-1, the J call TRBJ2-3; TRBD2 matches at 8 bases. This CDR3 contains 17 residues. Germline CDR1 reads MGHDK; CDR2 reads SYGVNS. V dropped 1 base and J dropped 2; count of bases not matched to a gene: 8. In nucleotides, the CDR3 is TGTGCCAGCAGTGAATTCGGGGGGGGGCGTTTCACAGATACGCAGTATTTT. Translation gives CASSEFGGGRFTDTQYF.

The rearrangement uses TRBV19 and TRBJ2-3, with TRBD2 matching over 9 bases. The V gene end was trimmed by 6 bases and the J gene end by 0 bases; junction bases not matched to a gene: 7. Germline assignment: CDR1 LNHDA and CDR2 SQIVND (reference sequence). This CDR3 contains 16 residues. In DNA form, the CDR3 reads TGTGCCAGTAGGCGGGAGGGACAGAGGAGCACAGATACGCAGTATTTT. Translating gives CASRREGQRSTDTQYF.

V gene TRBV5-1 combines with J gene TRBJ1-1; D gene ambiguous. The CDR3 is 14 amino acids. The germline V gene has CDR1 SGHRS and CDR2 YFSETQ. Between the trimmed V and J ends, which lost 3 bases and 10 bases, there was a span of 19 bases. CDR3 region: CASSYETDNAGAFF. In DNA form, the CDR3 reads TGCGCCAGCAGCTACGAAACAGACAATGCGGGAGCTTTCTTT.

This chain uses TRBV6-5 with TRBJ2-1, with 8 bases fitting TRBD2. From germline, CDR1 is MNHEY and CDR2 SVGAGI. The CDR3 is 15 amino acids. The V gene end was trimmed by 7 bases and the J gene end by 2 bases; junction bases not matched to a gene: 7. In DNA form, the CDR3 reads TGTGCCAGCAAGGGACCGGGAGGGCCCTACAATGAGCAGTTCTTC. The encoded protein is CASKGPGGPYNEQFF.

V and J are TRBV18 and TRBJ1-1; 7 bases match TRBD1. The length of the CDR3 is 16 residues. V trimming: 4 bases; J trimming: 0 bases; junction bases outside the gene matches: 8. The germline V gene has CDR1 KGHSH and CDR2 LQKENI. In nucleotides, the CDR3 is TGTGCCAGCTCACTATCGACAGGGTCCATGAACACTGAAGCTTTCTTT. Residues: CASSLSTGSMNTEAFF.

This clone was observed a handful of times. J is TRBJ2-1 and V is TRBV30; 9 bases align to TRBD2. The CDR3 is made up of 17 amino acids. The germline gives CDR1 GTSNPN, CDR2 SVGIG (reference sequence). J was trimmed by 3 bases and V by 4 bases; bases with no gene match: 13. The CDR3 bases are TGTGCCTGGAAGGGAACCGCGGGAGGGCCTTACTACAATGAGCAGTTCTTC. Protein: CAWKGTAGGPYYNEQFF.

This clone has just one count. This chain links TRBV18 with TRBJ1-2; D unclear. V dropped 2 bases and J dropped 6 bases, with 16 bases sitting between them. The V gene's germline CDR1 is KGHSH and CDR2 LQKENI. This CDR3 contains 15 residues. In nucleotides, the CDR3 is TGTGCCAGCTCACCATCGGGGAGGGATACGGATGGCTACACCTTC. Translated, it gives CASSPSGRDTDGYTF.

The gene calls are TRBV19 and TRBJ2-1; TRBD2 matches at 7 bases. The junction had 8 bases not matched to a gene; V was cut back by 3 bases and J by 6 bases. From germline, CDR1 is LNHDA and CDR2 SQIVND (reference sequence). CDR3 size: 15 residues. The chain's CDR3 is CASSIRLARGNEQFF. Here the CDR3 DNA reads TGTGCCAGTAGTATTCGACTAGCTAGGGGCAATGAGCAGTTCTTC. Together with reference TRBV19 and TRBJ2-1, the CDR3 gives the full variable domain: DGGITQSPKYLFRKEGQNVTLSCEQNLNHDAMYWYRQDPGQGLRLIYYSQIVNDFQKGDIAEGYSVSREKKESFPLTVTSAQKNPTAFYLCASSIRLARGNEQFFGPGTRLTVL.

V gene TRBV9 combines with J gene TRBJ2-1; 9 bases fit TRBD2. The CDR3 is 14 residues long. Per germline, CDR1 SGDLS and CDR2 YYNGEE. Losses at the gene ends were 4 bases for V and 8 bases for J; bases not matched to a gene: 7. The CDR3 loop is CASSNPGLAHEQFF. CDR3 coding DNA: TGTGCCAGCAGCAATCCGGGACTAGCACATGAGCAGTTCTTC.

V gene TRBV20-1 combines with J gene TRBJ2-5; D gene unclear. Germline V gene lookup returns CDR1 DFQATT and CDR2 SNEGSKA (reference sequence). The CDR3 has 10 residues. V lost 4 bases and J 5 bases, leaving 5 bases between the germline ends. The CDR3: CSAIGETQYF. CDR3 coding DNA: TGCAGTGCTATCGGGGAGACCCAGTACTTC.

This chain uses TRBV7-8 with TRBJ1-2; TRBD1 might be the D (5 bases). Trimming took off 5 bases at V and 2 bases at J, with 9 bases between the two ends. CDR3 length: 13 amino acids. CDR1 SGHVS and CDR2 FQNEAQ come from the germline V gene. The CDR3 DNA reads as TGTGCCAGCAGCGCCGACAGAAACTATGGCTACACCTTC. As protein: CASSADRNYGYTF.

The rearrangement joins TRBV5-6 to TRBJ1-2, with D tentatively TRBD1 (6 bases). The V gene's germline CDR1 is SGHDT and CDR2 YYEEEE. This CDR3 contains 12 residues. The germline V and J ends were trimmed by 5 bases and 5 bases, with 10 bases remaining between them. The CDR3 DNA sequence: TGTGCCAGCAGTCCAGGGGAATATGGCTACACCTTC. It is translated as CASSPGEYGYTF.

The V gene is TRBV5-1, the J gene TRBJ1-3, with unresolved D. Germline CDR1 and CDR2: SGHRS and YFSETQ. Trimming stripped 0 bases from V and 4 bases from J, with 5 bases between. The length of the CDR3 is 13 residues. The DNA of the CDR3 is TGCGCCAGCAGCTTGGCATTGGGAAACACCATATATTTT. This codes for CASSLALGNTIYF.